At least ten counts were recorded for the clone carrying this T cell receptor (beta chain). Its antigen is undetermined. The observed sequence ends 3 residues before the CDR3 terminus, with the missing tail filled in from the germline J gene. The data derive from a study of T cell clonality in common variable immunodeficiency. Germline assignment: CDR1 SGHRS and CDR2 YFSETQ. V lost 4 bases to trimming and J lost 5 bases; unmatched junction nucleotides: 3. The length of the CDR3 is 14 residues. Equal genomic DNA amounts from CVID and control samples were sequenced. Sequencing used immunoSEQ multiplex PCR; TCRdb keeps in-frame clones, though not all of them. The sample contains more than 20,000 clones, none of them singletons. Points from the study as a whole: Fewer deletions and N-nucleotide insertions were reportedly seen in common variable immunodeficiency TCR beta sequences.

The sequence was collected from a human donor with common variable immunodeficiency. The sample consisted of peripheral blood mononuclear cells. The genes are TRBV5-1 and TRBJ2-2; the match to TRBD1 covers 9 bases. CDR3 residues: CASSRDRETGELFF. The CDR3 DNA, read in part, is TGCGCCAGCAGCCGGGACAGGGAGACCGGGGAG. Filled out from reference TRBV5-1 and TRBJ2-2, the complete variable domain reads KAGVTQTPRYLIKTRGQQVTLSCSPISGHRSVSWYQQTPGQGLQFLFEYFSETQRNKGNFPGRFSGRQFSNSRSEMNVSTLELGDSALYLCASSRDRETGELFFGEGSRLTVL.